This T cell receptor beta chain derives from a study of neurological immune-mediated disorders. This clonotype has ten or more counts. CDR3 size: 15 residues. V gave up 4 bases and J gave up 6 bases; unmatched junction bases: 7. Germline-derived CDR1 and CDR2 are SGHRS and YFSETQ. From the 5' RACE reads, TCRdb called clonotypes with MiXCR, one entry per CDR3 protein. Of approximately 30,000 distinct CDR3 sequences in the sample, approximately 21% were seen once. The clonotype originates from a woman aged 55-75 years in good health. Material: PBMCs. The chain employs TRBV5-1 and TRBJ2-1, with TRBD2 identical over 10 bases. The CDR3 region has the DNA TGCGCCAGCAGCACTGGACTAGCGGAGTCCAATGAGCAGTTCTTC. It encodes CASSTGLAESNEQFF. Combining the CDR3 with reference TRBV5-1 and TRBJ2-1 gives the whole variable domain KAGVTQTPRYLIKTRGQQVTLSCSPISGHRSVSWYQQTPGQGLQFLFEYFSETQRNKGNFPGRFSGRQFSNSRSEMNVSTLELGDSALYLCASSTGLAESNEQFFGPGTRLTVL.